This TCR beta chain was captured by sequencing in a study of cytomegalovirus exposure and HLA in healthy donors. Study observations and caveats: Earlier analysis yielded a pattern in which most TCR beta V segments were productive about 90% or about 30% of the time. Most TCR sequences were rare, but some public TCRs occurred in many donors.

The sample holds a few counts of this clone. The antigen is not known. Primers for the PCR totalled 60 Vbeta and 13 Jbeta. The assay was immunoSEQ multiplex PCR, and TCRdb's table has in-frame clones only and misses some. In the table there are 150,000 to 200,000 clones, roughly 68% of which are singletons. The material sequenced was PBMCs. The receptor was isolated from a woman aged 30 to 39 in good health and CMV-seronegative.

The CDR3 loop is CASSEALRDRRYGYTF. Here the CDR3 DNA reads TGTGCCAGCAGTGAAGCGCTCCGGGACAGGAGATATGGCTACACCTTC. This chain connects TRBV2 to TRBJ1-2; 8 positions agree with TRBD1. The CDR3 is made up of 16 amino acids. The ends lost 0 bases at V and 5 bases at J; junction bases unmatched: 8. CDR1 is SNHLY, CDR2 FYNNEI, per germline.